The 20 T cell receptor beta chains given below trace back to one sample, sequenced in a study of blood T cells in healthy people across ages. A second PCR of about 7 to 12 cycles used a sample-barcoded 5' primer and a J-beta primer mix. Via MiXCR, TCRdb re-called the 5' RACE reads, giving one row per CDR3 protein. The table lists 730,000 or so distinct CDR3 sequences, 40% to 50% of them singletons. The sequenced material came from blood. All receptors come from a man aged 80 or over in good health.

This clonotype was detected only a few times. J is TRBJ2-5 and V is TRBV18; no firm D call. Near its end, the DNA agrees better with TRBJ2-7, so the J call may be wrong. Germline V gene data show CDR1 as KGHSH and CDR2 as LQKENI. This CDR3 is built from 12 residues. This CDR3 reads CASSRLEDEQYF. The CDR3 nucleotides read TGTGCCAGCTCACGGTTAGAGGACGAGCAGTACTTC.

This clonotype was seen a few times. The chain joins TRBV5-5 to TRBJ1-5; D remains ambiguous. Trimming removed 0 bases from V and 0 bases from J, with 7 bases in between. This CDR3 region has 15 residues. Germline assignment: CDR1 SGHKS and CDR2 YYEKEE (reference sequence). CDR3: CASSLAPDSNQPQHF. Written as DNA, the CDR3 is TGTGCCAGCAGCTTGGCCCCAGATAGCAATCAGCCCCAGCATTTT.

The chain links TRBV18 to TRBJ1-2; 7 positions match TRBD1. V gave up 2 bases and J gave up 5 bases; unmatched junction bases: 8. Germline CDR1 and CDR2: KGHSH and LQKENI. The CDR3 is made up of 15 amino acids. CDR3 sequence (DNA): TGTGCCAGCTCACCAGGGACAGTAGGGGAATATGGCTACACCTTC. It codes for CASSPGTVGEYGYTF.

The CDR3 bases are TGCAGCGTTTACTCGGTGACTAGCGCGAGCAATGAGCAGTTCTTC. Translation gives CSVYSVTSASNEQFF. The chain has TRBV29-1 and TRBJ2-1, with TRBD2 matching 8 bases. CDR1 SQVTM and CDR2 ANQGSEA come from the germline V gene. The V gene end was trimmed by 5 bases and the J gene end by 6 bases; junction bases not matched to a gene: 12. CDR3 size: 15 residues.

This chain links TRBV12-3 or TRBV12-4 with TRBJ1-2; no clear D. This CDR3 contains 10 residues. Trimming removed 9 bases from V and 2 bases from J, with 4 bases in between. CDR3 amino acids: CARDNYGYTF. The DNA of the CDR3 is TGTGCCAGAGACAACTATGGCTACACCTTC.

This chain links TRBV5-1 with TRBJ2-2; weak D call: TRBD2 (5 bases). Germline V gene data show CDR1 as SGHRS and CDR2 as YFSETQ. Trimming took off 6 bases at V and 0 bases at J, with 12 bases between the two ends. The CDR3 contains 15 residues. The CDR3 is CASTRGDANTGELFF. The CDR3 nucleotides read TGCGCCAGCACCCGGGGAGACGCGAACACCGGGGAGCTGTTTTTT.

This clonotype was found once. One base away lies a much larger clone, so this may be a sequencing read error. Here the CDR3 reads CASAPTGRDKQYF. The CDR3 DNA sequence: TGTGCCAGCGCACCCACGGGGCGAGATAAGCAGTATTTT. The chain carries TRBV18 and TRBJ2-3, with D perhaps being TRBD1 or TRBD2 (5 bases each). Germline V gene sequence: CDR1 KGHSH, CDR2 LQKENI. The CDR3 is made up of 13 amino acids.

V gene TRBV20-1 combines with J gene TRBJ2-2; TRBD2 matches at 8 bases. Germline V lookup: CDR1 DFQATT, CDR2 SNEGSKA (reference sequence). V was clipped by 4 bases and J by 4 bases; unmatched bases: 14. The CDR3 covers 17 residues. DNA for the CDR3: TGCAGTGCTATCCCCACCGGGAGGGTTGCAGGCACCGGGGAGCTGTTTTTT. Amino acids: CSAIPTGRVAGTGELFF.

The rearrangement links TRBV5-1 to TRBJ2-3; TRBD2 matches 10 bases. After removal of 4 bases from V and 0 bases from J, the junction contained 8 bases not matched to a gene. There are 17 residues in the CDR3. Looked up from germline, CDR1 is SGHRS and CDR2 is YFSETQ. The DNA for the CDR3 is TGCGCCAGCAGCGGTCAACTAGCGGGGTTTAGCACAGATACGCAGTATTTT. Translated: CASSGQLAGFSTDTQYF.

The rearrangement joins TRBV28 to TRBJ2-1; 11 nucleotides align to TRBD2. The tail of the sequence fits TRBJ2-7 better, so the J call may be wrong. Per the germline V gene, CDR1 is MDHEN and CDR2 is SYDVKM. This CDR3 has 17 amino acids. The CDR3 here is CASISLAGGSGYNEQYF. The DNA of the CDR3 is TGTGCCAGCATCAGTCTAGCGGGAGGAAGTGGCTACAATGAGCAGTACTTC.

The table lists this clonotype with many counts. The chain recombines TRBV12-3 or TRBV12-4 with TRBJ2-7; TRBD2 is a possible D gene (6 bases). V was shortened by 3 bases and J by 1 base, with 13 bases between the two germline ends. CDR3 length: 15 residues. CDR3 in DNA: TGTGCCAGCAGTTTTAGAGCGGGTGGATCCTACGAGCAGTACTTC. It translates to CASSFRAGGSYEQYF.

The V gene is TRBV5-1, the J gene TRBJ2-5; 8 positions match TRBD2. The J call may be incorrect, as the DNA end agrees better with TRBJ2-7. Germline CDR1 and CDR2: SGHRS and YFSETQ. The CDR3 consists of 14 residues. CDR3 in DNA: TGCGCCAGTAGCGTAGAAGGGACTAGAGTCGAGCAGTACTTC. Encoded protein: CASSVEGTRVEQYF.

This clonotype was seen only a few times. The gene calls are TRBV6-1 and TRBJ1-5; no clear D. Trimming left V 2 bases short and J 4 bases short, with 12 bases between. The germline CDR1 and CDR2 sequences are MNHNS and SASEGT. The CDR3 spans 15 residues. CDR3 bases: TGTGCCAGCAGTGAACTTTCCGGAACGAATCAGCCCCAGCATTTT. Translated: CASSELSGTNQPQHF.

CDR3 in DNA: TGTGCCATCAGTGAGTCGATTATGAGGGGGAGGTCAGATACGCAGTATTTT. It yields the protein CAISESIMRGRSDTQYF. The chain links TRBV10-3 to TRBJ2-3; the D gene could be TRBD1 or TRBD2 (6 bases each). The CDR3 sequence is 17 residues long. Germline CDR1 and CDR2: ENHRY and SYGVKD. The V end was cut by 0 bases, the J end by 4 bases, with 17 bases between.

The sample holds a few counts of this clonotype. The chain recombines TRBV5-1 with TRBJ1-1; perhaps TRBD1 as D (5 bases). The CDR3 contains 14 residues. Germline V gene sequence: CDR1 SGHRS, CDR2 YFSETQ. Trimming took 2 bases from V and 4 from J, leaving 12 bases between them. The CDR3 spells CASSLSGSGTEAFF. The CDR3 coding sequence is TGCGCCAGCAGCTTATCAGGGAGTGGCACTGAAGCTTTCTTT.

The gene calls are TRBV5-1 and TRBJ2-1; D remains ambiguous. The length of the CDR3 is 14 residues. Germline CDR1 SGHRS, CDR2 YFSETQ. With 0 bases removed from V and 4 bases from J, the gap between germline ends came to 8 bases. The chain's CDR3 is CASSLDDLYNEQFF. CDR3 DNA: TGCGCCAGCAGCTTGGACGATCTTTACAATGAGCAGTTCTTC.

This chain links TRBV7-9 with TRBJ2-1; 9 nucleotides align to TRBD1. J lost 8 bases, V lost 3 bases, and 8 bases had no gene match. CDR1 and CDR2 from the germline V gene are SEHNR and FQNEAQ (reference sequence). The CDR3 totals 15 residues. The CDR3 DNA reads TGTGCCAGCAGCTTGGGACAGGGCGGGGTTGATGAGCAGTTCTTC. Amino acids: CASSLGQGGVDEQFF.

The genes are TRBV5-1 and TRBJ2-1; either TRBD1 or TRBD2 may supply D (5 bases each). Germline V gene sequence: CDR1 SGHRS, CDR2 YFSETQ. This CDR3 is 15 amino acids long. The ends were cut back, 0 bases at V and 0 bases at J, with 7 bases in the middle. CDR3 protein: CASSLAGTSYNEQFF. CDR3 DNA: TGCGCCAGCAGCTTGGCCGGGACCTCCTACAATGAGCAGTTCTTC.

The V call is TRBV11-2, the J call TRBJ2-7; TRBD1 agrees at 9 bases. Germline V lookup: CDR1 SGHAT, CDR2 FQNNGV. This CDR3 has 15 residues. Trimming removed 1 base from V and 4 bases from J; junction bases left unmatched: 5. This chain's CDR3 is CASSLVDRGPYEQYF. The CDR3 DNA follows: TGTGCCAGCAGCTTAGTGGACAGGGGTCCTTACGAGCAGTACTTC.

CDR3 amino acids: CASSQLAGASYNEQYF. In DNA, the CDR3 is TGCGCCAGCAGCCAACTAGCGGGAGCGTCCTACAATGAGCAGTACTTC. The chain couples TRBV4-1 to TRBJ2-1; TRBD2 agrees at 10 bases. The end of the DNA aligns better with TRBJ2-7, so the J call may be wrong. Germline V gene lookup returns CDR1 MGHRA and CDR2 YSYEKL. The CDR3 has 16 amino acids.